This T cell receptor beta chain was identified during a study of blood T cell repertoires in COVID-19. Some clones are missing from TCRdb's copy, which holds only in-frame ones; the method was immunoSEQ multiplex PCR. The sample shows 95,000 to 150,000 clones, roughly 91% of them seen only once. This clone is a singleton in its sample. Distinct nucleotide sequences in the sample also encode this CDR3. Per the germline V gene, CDR1 is KGHSH and CDR2 is LQKENI. V was clipped by 3 bases and J by 0 bases, with 6 bases between them. The CDR3 consists of 14 residues. Material for sequencing was peripheral blood. The TCR sequence derives from a human donor in a cohort sampled during active COVID-19. The chain links TRBV18 to TRBJ2-1, with a possible D match to TRBD2 (6 bases). The CDR3 protein is CASSPTSSYNEQFF. CDR3 DNA sequence: TGTGCCAGCTCACCGACTAGCTCCTACAATGAGCAGTTCTTC. Using reference TRBV18 and TRBJ2-1 for the parts outside the CDR3, the full variable domain is NAGVMQNPRHLVRRRGQEARLRCSPMKGHSHVYWYRQLPEEGLKFMVYLQKENIIDESGMPKERFSAEFPKEGPSILRIQQVVRGDSAAYFCASSPTSSYNEQFFGPGTRLTVL.